This paragraph covers one TCR beta chain sequence. This clone is a singleton in its sample. The antigen it binds to is not known. No quality values exist for individual bases; no much larger clone is one base distant. A distance of 12 bases separates the germline ends of V and J, which lose 4 bases and 6 bases respectively. Taken from the germline V gene, the CDR1 and CDR2 loops are SGHRS and YFSETQ. The CDR3 contains 13 residues, cysteine and phenylalanine counted. Just CDR3 DNA is preserved here, 39 bases in frame from base 1. This specimen comes from a study of OX40 agonist ivuxolimab in advanced cancers. At the level of the whole study: Ivuxolimab, which targeted the costimulatory receptor OX40 (CD134), was an agonistic, fully human IgG2 monoclonal antibody. Of the roughly 52 dose-escalation patients, hepatocellular carcinoma was present in roughly 19, melanoma in approximately 15, renal cell carcinoma in 9 and head and neck cancer in 9. Intravenous ivuxolimab was administered to patients every 2 weeks at six dose levels: 0.01, 0.1, 0.3, 1.5, 3 and 10 mg/kg. In the dose-escalation cohort, around 80% of patients were male, and the mean age was around 65 years with a range of about 20 to 80. The purpose of peripheral TCRbeta sequencing was to test whether ivuxolimab changed TCR sequence diversity and led to clonal T-cell expansion. Patients were allowed to have had prior anti-PD-1, anti-PD-L1 or anti-CTLA-4 therapy, and roughly 40% of the dose-escalation patients had been treated with checkpoint inhibitors. Three dose-escalation patients achieved partial responses, one with hepatocellular carcinoma and two with cutaneous melanoma. The paper describes the monotherapy dose-escalation part (N of about 52 patients) of the phase I trial of ivuxolimab.

Points the paper makes about the study in general: Which antigens the clonally expanded peripheral T cells were specific for was not determined. In the 0.1-3.0 mg/kg groups, partial responders had among the lowest normalized peripheral clonal expansion, particularly in CD8+ T cells. Low levels of normalized T-cell clonal expansion were also seen in some patients who did not respond. After ivuxolimab, more expanded clones were found on average in CD8+ T cells than in CD4+ T cells. At doses of 0.1 to 3.0 mg/kg, clonal expansion of both CD4+ and CD8+ T cells in blood was seen between baseline and week 6.

To sequence the TCRbeta CDR3 region, genomic DNA was isolated from the sorted cells. The immunoSEQ Assay was used for sequencing of TCRbeta CDR3 regions. TCRdb took over this immuneACCESS table, retaining in-frame rearrangements with V and J assigned. Such tables are incomplete; in checked studies, under half of the missing clones stem from an unresolved V gene, and the remainder is unexplained. The sample profile shows some 120,000 clones; less than 95% of them were found once. Jointly, the top ten make up 0.65% to 0.9% of the sample. Patients with a history of autoimmune disease or receiving systemic immunosuppression were excluded from the trial. Peripheral blood for TCR sequencing was collected from all dose cohorts at baseline, on cycle 4 day 1, and on cycle 7 day 1. The samples were drawn from a first-in-human, open-label, multicenter phase I dose-escalation trial of ivuxolimab. The trial enrolled adults with locally advanced or metastatic head and neck squamous cell, hepatocellular, melanoma or renal cell carcinoma. CD4+ and CD8+ T cells were sorted separately from peripheral blood before TCR sequencing.

Material: CD4+ or CD8+ T cells sorted from blood, obtained in a trial of the OX40 agonist ivuxolimab. This clonotype was obtained from an adult with an advanced solid tumor such as melanoma, head and neck, liver or kidney cancer. The chain is made from TRBV5-1 and TRBJ2-3, with an unclear D gene assignment. CDR3 reads: CASSALPRDTQYF. The sequenced DNA: TGCGCCAGCAGCGCACTCCCACGGGATACGCAGTATTTT.